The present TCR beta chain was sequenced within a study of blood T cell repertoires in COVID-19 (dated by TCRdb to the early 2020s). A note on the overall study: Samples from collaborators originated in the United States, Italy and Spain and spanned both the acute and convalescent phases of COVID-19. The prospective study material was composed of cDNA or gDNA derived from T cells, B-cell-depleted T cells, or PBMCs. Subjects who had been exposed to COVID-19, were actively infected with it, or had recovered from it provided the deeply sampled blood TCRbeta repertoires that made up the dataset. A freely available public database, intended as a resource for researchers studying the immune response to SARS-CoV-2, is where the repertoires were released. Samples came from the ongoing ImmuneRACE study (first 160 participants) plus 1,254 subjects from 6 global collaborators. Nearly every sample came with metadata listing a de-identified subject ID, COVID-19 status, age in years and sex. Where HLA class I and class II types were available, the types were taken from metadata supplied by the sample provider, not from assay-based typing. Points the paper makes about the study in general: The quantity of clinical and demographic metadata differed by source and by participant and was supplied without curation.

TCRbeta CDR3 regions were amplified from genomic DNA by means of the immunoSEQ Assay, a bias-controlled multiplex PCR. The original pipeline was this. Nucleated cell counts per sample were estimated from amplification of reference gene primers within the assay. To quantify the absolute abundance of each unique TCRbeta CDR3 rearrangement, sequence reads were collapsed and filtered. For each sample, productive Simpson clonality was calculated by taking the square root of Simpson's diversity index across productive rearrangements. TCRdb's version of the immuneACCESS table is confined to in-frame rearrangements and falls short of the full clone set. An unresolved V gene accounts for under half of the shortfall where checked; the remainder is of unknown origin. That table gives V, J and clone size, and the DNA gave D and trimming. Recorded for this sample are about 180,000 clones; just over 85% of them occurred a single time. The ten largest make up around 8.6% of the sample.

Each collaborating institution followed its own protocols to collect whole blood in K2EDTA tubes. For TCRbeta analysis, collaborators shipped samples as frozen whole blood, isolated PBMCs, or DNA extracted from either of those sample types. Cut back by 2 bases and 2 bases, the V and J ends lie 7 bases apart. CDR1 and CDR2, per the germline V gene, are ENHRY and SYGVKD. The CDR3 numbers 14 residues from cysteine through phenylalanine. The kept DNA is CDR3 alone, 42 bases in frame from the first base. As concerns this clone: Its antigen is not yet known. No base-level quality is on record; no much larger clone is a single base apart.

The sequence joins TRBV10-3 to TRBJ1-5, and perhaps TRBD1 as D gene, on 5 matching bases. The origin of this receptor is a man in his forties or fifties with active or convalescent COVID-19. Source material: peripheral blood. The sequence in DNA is TGTGCCATCAGTGAGGACAGAGGCAATCAGCCCCAGCATTTT. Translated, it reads CAISEDRGNQPQHF.